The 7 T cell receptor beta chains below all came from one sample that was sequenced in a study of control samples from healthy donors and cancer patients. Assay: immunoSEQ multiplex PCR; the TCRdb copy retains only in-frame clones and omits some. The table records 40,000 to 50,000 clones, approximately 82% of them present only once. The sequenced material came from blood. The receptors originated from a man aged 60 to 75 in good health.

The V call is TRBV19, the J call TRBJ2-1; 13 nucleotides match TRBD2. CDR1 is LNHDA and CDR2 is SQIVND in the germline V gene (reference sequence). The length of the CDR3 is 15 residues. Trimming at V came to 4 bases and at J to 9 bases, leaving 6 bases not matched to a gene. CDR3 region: CASSSPGLAGLEQFF. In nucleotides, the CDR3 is TGTGCCAGTAGTAGTCCGGGACTAGCGGGACTTGAGCAGTTCTTC.

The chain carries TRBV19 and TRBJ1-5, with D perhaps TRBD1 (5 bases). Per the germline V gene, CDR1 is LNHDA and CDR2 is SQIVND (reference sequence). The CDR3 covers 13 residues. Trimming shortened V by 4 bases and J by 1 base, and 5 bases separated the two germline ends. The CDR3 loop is CASSRDSNQPQHF. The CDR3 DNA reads TGTGCCAGTAGTAGGGACAGCAATCAGCCCCAGCATTTT.

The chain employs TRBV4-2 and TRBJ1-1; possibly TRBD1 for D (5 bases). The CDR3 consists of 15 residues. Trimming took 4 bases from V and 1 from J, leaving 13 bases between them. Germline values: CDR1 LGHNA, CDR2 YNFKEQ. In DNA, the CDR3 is TGTGCCAGCAGCCCTCGGGGGGTGGGGAACACTGAAGCTTTCTTT. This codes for CASSPRGVGNTEAFF.

Written as DNA, the CDR3 is TGTGCCAGCAGCTTGGGACAGGATCGGTATGGCTACACCTTC. Protein product: CASSLGQDRYGYTF. This rearrangement joins TRBV5-6 to TRBJ1-2, with TRBD1 as a possible D gene (6 bases). Trimming shortened V by 0 bases and J by 5 bases, and 11 bases separated the two germline ends. The CDR3 runs to 14 residues. Germline V CDR1 and CDR2: SGHDT, YYEEEE.

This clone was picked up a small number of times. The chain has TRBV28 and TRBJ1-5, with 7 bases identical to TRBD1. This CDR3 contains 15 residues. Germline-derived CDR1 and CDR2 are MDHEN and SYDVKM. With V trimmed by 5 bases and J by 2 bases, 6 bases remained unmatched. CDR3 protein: CASSPGTVGNQPQHF. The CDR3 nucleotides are TGTGCCAGCAGTCCCGGGACAGTAGGCAATCAGCCCCAGCATTTT.

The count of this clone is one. CDR3 protein: CATSRAGRYGYTF. CDR3 bases: TGTGCCACCAGCAGGGCCGGCCGTTATGGCTACACCTTC. This chain joins TRBV15 and TRBJ1-2; D gene uncertain. Trimming removed 3 bases at V and 5 bases at J, with 10 bases between. Germline values: CDR1 LNHNV, CDR2 YYDKDF (reference sequence). The CDR3 consists of 13 residues.

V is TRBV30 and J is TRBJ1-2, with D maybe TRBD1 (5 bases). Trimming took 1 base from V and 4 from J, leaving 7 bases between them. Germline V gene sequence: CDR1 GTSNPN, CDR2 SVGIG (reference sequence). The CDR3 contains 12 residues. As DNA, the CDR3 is TGTGCCTGGAGTGACAGGTTCTATGGCTACACCTTC. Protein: CAWSDRFYGYTF. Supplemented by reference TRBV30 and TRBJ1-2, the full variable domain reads SQTIHQWPATLVQPVGSPLSLECTVEGTSNPNLYWYRQAAGRGLQLLFYSVGIGQISSEVPQNLSASRPQDRQFILSSKKLLLSDSGFYLCAWSDRFYGYTFGSGTRLTVV.